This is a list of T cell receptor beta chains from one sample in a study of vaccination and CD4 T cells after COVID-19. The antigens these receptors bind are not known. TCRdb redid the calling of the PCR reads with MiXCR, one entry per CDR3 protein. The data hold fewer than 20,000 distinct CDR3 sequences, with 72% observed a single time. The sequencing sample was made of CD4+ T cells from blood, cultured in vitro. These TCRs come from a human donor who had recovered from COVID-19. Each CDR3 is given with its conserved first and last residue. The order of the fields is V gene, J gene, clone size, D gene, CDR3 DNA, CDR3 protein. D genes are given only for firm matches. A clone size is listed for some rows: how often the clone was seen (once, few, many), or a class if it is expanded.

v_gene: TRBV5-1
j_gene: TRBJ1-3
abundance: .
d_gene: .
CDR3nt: TGCGCCAGCAGCCCGGTGGGCGGAAACACCATATATTTT
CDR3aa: CASSPVGGNTIYF

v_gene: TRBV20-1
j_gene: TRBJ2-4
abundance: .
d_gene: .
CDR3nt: TGCAGTGCTAGACAGGTGGACCTAGCCAAAAACATTCAGTACTTC
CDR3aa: CSARQVDLAKNIQYF

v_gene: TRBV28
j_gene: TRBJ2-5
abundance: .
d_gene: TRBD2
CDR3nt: TGTGCCAGCAGCTCAGTGGTGGGACTAGCGGGACAAGAGACCCAGTACTTC
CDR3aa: CASSSVVGLAGQETQYF

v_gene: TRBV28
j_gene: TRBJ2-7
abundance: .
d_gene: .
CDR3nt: TGTGCCAGCAGACCCAGAGGGGGTCACGAGCAGTACTTC
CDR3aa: CASRPRGGHEQYF

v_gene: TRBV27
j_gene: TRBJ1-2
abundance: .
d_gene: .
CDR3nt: TGTGCCAGCAGTCCTGATATGGGGGGCTACACCTTC
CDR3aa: CASSPDMGGYTF

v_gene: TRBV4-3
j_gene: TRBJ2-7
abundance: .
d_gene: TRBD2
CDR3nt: TGCGCCAGCAGCCAAGACCCCCTAGCGAATAGCGGGAGACTGAACGAGCAGTACTTC
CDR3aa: CASSQDPLANSGRLNEQYF

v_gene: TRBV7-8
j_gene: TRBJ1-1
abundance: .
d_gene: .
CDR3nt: TGTGCCAGCAGCCGGGTTCCGGGGGGCCAAAAGAACACTGAAGCTTTCTTT
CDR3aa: CASSRVPGGQKNTEAFF

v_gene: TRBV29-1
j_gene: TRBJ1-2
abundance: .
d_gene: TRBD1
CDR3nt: TGCAGCGACCGTGGGACAGGGCATGGCTACACCTTC
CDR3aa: CSDRGTGHGYTF

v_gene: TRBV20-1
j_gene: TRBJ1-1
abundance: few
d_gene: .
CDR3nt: TGCAGTGCTAGGACCCTGGACACTGAAGCTTTCTTT
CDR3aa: CSARTLDTEAFF

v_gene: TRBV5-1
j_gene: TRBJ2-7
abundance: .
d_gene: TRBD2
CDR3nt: TGCGCCAGCCAGGGACTAGGGTCCTACGAGCAGTACTTC
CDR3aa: CASQGLGSYEQYF

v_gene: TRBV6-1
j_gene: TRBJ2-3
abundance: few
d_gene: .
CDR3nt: TGTGCCAGCACCTTAACCCTTGGGGTGGGACCGCAGTATTTT
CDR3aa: CASTLTLGVGPQYF

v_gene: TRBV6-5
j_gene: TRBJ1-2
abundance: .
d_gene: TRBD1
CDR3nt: TGTGCCAGCAGTTACTCCGCCCGACAGGGTAACGGCTACACCTTC
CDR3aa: CASSYSARQGNGYTF

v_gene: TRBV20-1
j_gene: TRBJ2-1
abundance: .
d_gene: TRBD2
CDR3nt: TGCAGTGCTAGGGGGTGGAGGGACTATACCGATGAGCAGTTCTTC
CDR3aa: CSARGWRDYTDEQFF

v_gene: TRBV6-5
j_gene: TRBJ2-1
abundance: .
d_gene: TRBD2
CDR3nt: TGTGCCAGCAGTTACAGTACTAGCGGGAACAATGAGCAGTTCTTC
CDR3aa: CASSYSTSGNNEQFF

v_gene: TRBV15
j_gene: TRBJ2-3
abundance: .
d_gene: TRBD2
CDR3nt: TGTGCCACCAGCAGAGGGACTAGCGTGAGCACAGATACGCAGTATTTT
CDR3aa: CATSRGTSVSTDTQYF

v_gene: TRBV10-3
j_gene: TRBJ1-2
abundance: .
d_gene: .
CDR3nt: TGTGCCATCAGACCGACCAGCCAGTTGATCTTCTATGGCTACACCTTC
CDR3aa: CAIRPTSQLIFYGYTF

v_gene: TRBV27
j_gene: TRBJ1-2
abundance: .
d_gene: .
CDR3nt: TGTGCCGTAGGCGGGGCAGGGAAGGGCTATGGCTACACCTTC
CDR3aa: CAVGGAGKGYGYTF

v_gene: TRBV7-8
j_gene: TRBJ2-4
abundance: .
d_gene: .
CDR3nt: TGTGCCAGCAGCCTTCCGTCGGCAGCAAACATTCAGTACTTC
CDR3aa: CASSLPSAANIQYF

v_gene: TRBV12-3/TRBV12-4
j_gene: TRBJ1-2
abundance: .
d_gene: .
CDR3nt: TGTGCCAGCAACCCCCGTGTGGGGTCCCCTGTAAGTGGCTACACCTTC
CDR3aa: CASNPRVGSPVSGYTF

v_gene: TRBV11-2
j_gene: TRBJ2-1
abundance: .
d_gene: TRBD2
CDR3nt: TGTGCCAGCAGCTTTTATACTAGCGGATACAATGAGCAGTTCTTC
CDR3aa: CASSFYTSGYNEQFF

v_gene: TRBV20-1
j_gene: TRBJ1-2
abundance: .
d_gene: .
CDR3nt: TGCAGTGCTAGGTTCGAGGCGTATGGCTACACCTTC
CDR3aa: CSARFEAYGYTF

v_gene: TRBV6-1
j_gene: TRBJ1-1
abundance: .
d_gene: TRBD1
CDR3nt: TGTGCCAGCGGGCCTTCCGGGACAGGCACCCTTTATGGAGCTTTCTTT
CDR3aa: CASGPSGTGTLYGAFF

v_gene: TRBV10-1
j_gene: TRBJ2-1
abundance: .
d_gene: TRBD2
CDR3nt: TGCGCCAGCCGCGGGAGGGGGTCTAATGAGCAGTTCTTC
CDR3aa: CASRGRGSNEQFF

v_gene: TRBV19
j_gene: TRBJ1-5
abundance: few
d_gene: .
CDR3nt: TGTGCCAGTAGCCCCTACCCCATGGATCAGCCCCAGCATTTT
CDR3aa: CASSPYPMDQPQHF

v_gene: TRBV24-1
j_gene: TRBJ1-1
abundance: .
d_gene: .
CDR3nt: TGTGCCACCAGTGACGCGGGGGCGAGAGGAACTGAAGCTTTCTTT
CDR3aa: CATSDAGARGTEAFF

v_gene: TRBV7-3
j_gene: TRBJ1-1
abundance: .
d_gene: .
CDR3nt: TGTGCCAGCAGCTTCAGGAGTTCGGGCACTGAAGCTTTCTTT
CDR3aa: CASSFRSSGTEAFF

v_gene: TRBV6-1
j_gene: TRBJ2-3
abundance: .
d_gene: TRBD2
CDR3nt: TGTGCCAGCTTGGCTCGGGGGGGCACAGATACGCAGTATTTT
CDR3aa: CASLARGGTDTQYF

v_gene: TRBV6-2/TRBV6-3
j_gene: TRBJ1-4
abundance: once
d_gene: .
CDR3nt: TGTGCCAGCAGCCTGCTCATGCGGAATGAAAAACTGTTTTTT
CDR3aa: CASSLLMRNEKLFF

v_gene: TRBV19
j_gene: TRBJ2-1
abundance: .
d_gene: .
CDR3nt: TGTGCCAGTAGGCACCTCACCTACTACAATGAGCAGTTCTTC
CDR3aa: CASRHLTYYNEQFF

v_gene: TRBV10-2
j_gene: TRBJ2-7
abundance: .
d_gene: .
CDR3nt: TGCGCCAGCAGTGCGTTAGTCAGCGAGCAGTACTTC
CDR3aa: CASSALVSEQYF

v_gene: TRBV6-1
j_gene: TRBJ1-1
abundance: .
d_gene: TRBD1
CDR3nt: TGTGCCAGCAGCGCTGACAGGGGCCCGGGCGGGGCTTTCTTT
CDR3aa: CASSADRGPGGAFF

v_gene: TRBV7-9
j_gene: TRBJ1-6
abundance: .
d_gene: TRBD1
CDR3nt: TGTGCCAGCAGCTCGGACAGGGGTTCCCTCCACTTT
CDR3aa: CASSSDRGSLHF

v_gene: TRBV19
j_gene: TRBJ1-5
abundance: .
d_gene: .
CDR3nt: TGTGCCAGTAGAAGCAAACCGGGATCCGCTAGCAATCAGCCCCAGCATTTT
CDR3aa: CASRSKPGSASNQPQHF

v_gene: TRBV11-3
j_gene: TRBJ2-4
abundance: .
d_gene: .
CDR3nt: TGTGCCAGCAGCTTATCGGGGGTTGACATTCAGTACTTC
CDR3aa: CASSLSGVDIQYF

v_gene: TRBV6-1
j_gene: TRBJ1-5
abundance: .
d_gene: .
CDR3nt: TGTGCCAGCAGTGAACGTAGGGAAGGCAATCAGCCCCAGCATTTT
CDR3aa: CASSERREGNQPQHF

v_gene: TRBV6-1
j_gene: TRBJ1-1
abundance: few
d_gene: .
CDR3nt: TGTGCCAGCACGCCGAGGGGGGGCCCGTTGGCCCGCGGCGCTGAAGCTTTCTTT
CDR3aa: CASTPRGGPLARGAEAFF

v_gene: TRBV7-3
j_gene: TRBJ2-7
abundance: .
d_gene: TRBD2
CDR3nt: TGTGCCAGCAGCTGTTATCAGCGGGAGCATTCCTACGAGCAGTACTTC
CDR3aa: CASSCYQREHSYEQYF

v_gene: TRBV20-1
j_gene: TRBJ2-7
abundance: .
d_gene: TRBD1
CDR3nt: TGCAGTACTAGGGACAGGGGAATTAGCTACGAGCAGTACTTC
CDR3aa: CSTRDRGISYEQYF

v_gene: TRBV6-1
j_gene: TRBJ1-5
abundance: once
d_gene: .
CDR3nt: TGTGCCTCCAGCGTGGGGCAGCCCCAGCATTTT
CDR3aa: CASSVGQPQHF

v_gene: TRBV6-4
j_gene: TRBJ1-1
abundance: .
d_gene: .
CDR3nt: TGTGCCAGCAGCGACTCGCCCGGTAGTACTGAAGCTTTCTTT
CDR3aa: CASSDSPGSTEAFF

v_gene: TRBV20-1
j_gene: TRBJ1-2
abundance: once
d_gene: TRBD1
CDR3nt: TGCAGTGCTGGACCCGGGACAGGGCCCTACTCCTCCTATGGCTACACCTTC
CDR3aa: CSAGPGTGPYSSYGYTF

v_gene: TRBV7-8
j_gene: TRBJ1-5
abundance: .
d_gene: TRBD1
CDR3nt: TGTGCCAGCAGCTTGCAACGGGGACAGGGCAACCAGCCCCAGCATTTT
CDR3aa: CASSLQRGQGNQPQHF

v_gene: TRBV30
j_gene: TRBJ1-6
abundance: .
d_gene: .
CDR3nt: TGTGCCGCCCCGGTGGGGGGTAGGTCACCCCTCCACTTT
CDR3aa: CAAPVGGRSPLHF

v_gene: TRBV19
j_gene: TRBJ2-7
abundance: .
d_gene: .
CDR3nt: TGTGCCAGTAGTCCGACCGGAACAGGTCCACCCTACGAGCAGTACTTC
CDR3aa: CASSPTGTGPPYEQYF

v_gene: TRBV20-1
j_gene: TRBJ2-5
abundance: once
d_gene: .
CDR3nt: TGCAGTGCCTTGGGGGACTTTCAAACAGTTATGGAGACCCAGTACTTC
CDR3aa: CSALGDFQTVMETQYF

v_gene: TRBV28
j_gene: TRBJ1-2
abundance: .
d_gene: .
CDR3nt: TGTGCCAGCAGTTTAGAAACCTTCTATGGCTACACCTTC
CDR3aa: CASSLETFYGYTF

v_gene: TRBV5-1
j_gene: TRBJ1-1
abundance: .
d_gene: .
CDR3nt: TGCGCCAGCAGCTTTTCGGGGTCTGAAGCTTTCTTT
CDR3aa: CASSFSGSEAFF

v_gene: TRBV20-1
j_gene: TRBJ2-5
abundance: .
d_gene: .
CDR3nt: TGCAGTGCCAACATAGGCTCTCAAGAGACCCAGTACTTC
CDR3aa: CSANIGSQETQYF

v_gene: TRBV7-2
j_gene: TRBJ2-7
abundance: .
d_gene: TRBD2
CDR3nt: TGTGCCAGCAGCTCCCGGGGGGGGGGCTTCGCTTCCTACGAGCAGTACTTC
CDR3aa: CASSSRGGGFASYEQYF

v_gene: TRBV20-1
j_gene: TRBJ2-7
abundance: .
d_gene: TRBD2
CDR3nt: TGCAGTGCTAGGAGTCTAGCGGGCCCCCCACCTCGTCACTACGAGCAGTACTTC
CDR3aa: CSARSLAGPPPRHYEQYF

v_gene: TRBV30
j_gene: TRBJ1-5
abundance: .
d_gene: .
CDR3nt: TGTGCCTGGAGTGTATTGGAGGGATTGGGCCAGCCCCAGCATTTT
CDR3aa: CAWSVLEGLGQPQHF

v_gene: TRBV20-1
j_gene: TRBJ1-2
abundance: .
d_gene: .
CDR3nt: TGCAGTGCTCAGTCAAAGGGGAACTATGGCTACACCTTC
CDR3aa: CSAQSKGNYGYTF

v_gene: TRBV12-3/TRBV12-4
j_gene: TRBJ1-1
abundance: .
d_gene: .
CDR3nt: TGTGCCAGCAGGTTATTCCCGAGGACGCCTGAAGCTTTCTTT
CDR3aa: CASRLFPRTPEAFF

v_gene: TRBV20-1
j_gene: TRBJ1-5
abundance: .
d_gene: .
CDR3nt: TGCAGTGCACCAGCTCGTGGGGTGGGCAATCAGCCCCAGCATTTT
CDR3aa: CSAPARGVGNQPQHF